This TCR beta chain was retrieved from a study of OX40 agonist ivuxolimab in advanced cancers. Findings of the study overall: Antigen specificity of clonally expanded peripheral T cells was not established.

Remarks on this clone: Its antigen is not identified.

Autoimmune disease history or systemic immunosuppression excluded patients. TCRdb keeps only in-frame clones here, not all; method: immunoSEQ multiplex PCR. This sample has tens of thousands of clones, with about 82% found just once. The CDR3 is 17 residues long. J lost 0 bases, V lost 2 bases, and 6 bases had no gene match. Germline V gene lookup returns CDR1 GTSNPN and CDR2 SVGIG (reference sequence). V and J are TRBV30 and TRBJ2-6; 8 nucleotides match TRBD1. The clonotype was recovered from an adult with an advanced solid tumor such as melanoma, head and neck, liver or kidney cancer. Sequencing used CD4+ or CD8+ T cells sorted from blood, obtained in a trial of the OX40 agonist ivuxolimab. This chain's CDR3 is CAWSSTGGSSGANVLTF. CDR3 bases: TGTGCCTGGAGTTCCACAGGGGGTAGCTCTGGGGCCAACGTCCTGACTTTC.